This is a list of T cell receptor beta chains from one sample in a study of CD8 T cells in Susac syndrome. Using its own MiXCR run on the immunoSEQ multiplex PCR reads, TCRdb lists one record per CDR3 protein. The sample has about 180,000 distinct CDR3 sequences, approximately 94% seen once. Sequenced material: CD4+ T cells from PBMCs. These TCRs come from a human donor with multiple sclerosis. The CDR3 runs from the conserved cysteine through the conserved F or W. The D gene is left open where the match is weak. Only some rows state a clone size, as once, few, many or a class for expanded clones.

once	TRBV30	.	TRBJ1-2	TGTGCCTGGAGTCCGCAGGGAGCCTATGGCTACACCTTC	CAWSPQGAYGYTF
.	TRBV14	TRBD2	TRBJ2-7	TGTGCCAGCAGCCAATCCCTAGCGGGGGGCTACGAGCAGTACTTC	CASSQSLAGGYEQYF
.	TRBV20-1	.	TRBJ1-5	TGCAGTGCTGGCACGGTCCTTGGCAATCAGCCCCAGCATTTT	CSAGTVLGNQPQHF
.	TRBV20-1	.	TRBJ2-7	TGCAGTGCTAGAGACCCGCGGGGTGGGGGCAACGAGCAGTACTTC	CSARDPRGGGNEQYF
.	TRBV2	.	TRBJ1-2	TGTGCCAGCAGTGAAGAAGGACAGATAGCCGGCTACACCTTC	CASSEEGQIAGYTF
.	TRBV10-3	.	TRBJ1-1	TGTGCCATCAGTGAGGCCCCCAAAATAGAAGCTTTCTTT	CAISEAPKIEAFF
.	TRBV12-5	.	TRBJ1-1	TGTGCTAGTGGTTTGACGAGGAACACTGAAGCTTTCTTT	CASGLTRNTEAFF
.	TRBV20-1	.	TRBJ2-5	TGCAGTGCTATTTTAGAGGTTCAAGAGACCCAGTACTTC	CSAILEVQETQYF
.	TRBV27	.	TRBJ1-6	TGTGCCAGCAGGCTAATCCCGAATTCACCCCTCCACTTT	CASRLIPNSPLHF
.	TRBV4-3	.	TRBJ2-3	TGCGCCAGCAGCCAAGAGACTCGTTCCACAGATACGCAGTATTTT	CASSQETRSTDTQYF
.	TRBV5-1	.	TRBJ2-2	TGCGCCAGCAGCCCTGGACTGTTTAACACCGGGGAGCTGTTTTTT	CASSPGLFNTGELFF
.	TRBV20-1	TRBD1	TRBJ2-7	TGCAGTGCCCTAGGCGGACAGGGGATTCGAAGAGAGCAGTACTTC	CSALGGQGIRREQYF
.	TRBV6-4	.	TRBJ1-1	TGTGCCAGCAGTGGGTTACAGGGGAACACTGAAGCTTTCTTT	CASSGLQGNTEAFF
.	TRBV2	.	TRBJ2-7	TGTGCCAGCACGCGACAGGTCTCCTACGAGCAGTACTTC	CASTRQVSYEQYF
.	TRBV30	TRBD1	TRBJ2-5	TGTGCCTGGGGACAGGAAACGACCCAGTACTTC	CAWGQETTQYF
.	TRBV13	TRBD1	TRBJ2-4	TGTGCCAGCAGCTTTACCCGGGACAGAACTAGGAGGAACATTCAGTACTTC	CASSFTRDRTRRNIQYF
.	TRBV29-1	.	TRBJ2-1	TGCAGCGTTGGCCCCCGATTATACAATGAGCAGTTCTTC	CSVGPRLYNEQFF
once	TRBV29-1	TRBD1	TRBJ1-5	TGCAGCGTACAGGGGAGTAGCAATCAGCCCCAGCATTTT	CSVQGSSNQPQHF
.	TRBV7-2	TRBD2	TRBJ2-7	TGTGCCAGCAGCCCCCAAACTAGCGGGGGGGCTTACGAGCAGTACTTC	CASSPQTSGGAYEQYF
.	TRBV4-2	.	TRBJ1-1	TGTGCCAGCAGCCCCGGACCAGGGGATGAAGCTTTCTTT	CASSPGPGDEAFF
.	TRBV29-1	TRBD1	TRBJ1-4	TGCAGCGCCAGGGACAGAATTAATGAAAAACTGTTTTTT	CSARDRINEKLFF
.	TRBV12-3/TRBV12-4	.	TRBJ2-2	TGTGCCAGCAGCCAGACAGGAGTTTCGAACACCGGGGAGCTGTTTTTT	CASSQTGVSNTGELFF
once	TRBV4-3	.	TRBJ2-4	TGCGCCAGCAGCCTATCGGCAGAAAACATTCAGTACTTC	CASSLSAENIQYF
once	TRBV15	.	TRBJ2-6	TGTGCCACCAGCAGAGATCGGGGGGCCTCTGGGGCCAACGTCCTGACTTTC	CATSRDRGASGANVLTF
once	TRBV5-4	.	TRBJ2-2	TGTGCCAGCACCCTAGGGGGACAGAACACCGGGGAGCTGTTTTTT	CASTLGGQNTGELFF
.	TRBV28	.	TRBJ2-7	TGTGCCAGCAGTTTTTCCTCGGGGAACGAGCAGTACTTC	CASSFSSGNEQYF
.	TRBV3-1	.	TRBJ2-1	TGTGCCAGCAGCACAACTAGAAACAATGAGCAGTTCTTC	CASSTTRNNEQFF
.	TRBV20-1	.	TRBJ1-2	TGCAGTGTGACAGGTCGGAACTATGGCTACACCTTC	CSVTGRNYGYTF
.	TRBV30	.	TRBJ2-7	TGTGCCTGGAGTTCCGGGACATCCTACGAGCAGTACTTC	CAWSSGTSYEQYF
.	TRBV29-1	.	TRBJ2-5	TGCAGCGTTGAAGATGCCCGGGCTAGCGCGTTGGAGACCCAGTACTTC	CSVEDARASALETQYF
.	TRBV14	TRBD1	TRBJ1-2	TGTGCCAGCAGCCTCGGGACAGGGAGCTACACCTTC	CASSLGTGSYTF
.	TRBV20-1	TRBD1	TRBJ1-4	TGCAGTGCCAATGACAGGGGGCTCACTAATGAAAAACTGTTTTTT	CSANDRGLTNEKLFF
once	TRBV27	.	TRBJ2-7	TGTGCCAGCAGTTTAGGAGGGCAGTATGAGGACGAGCAGTACTTC	CASSLGGQYEDEQYF
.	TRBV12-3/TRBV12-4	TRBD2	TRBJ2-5	TGTGCCAGCAGTACACTAGCTAGCGGGGGTGGTAGAGAGACCCAGTACTTC	CASSTLASGGGRETQYF
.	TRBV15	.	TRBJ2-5	TGTGCCACCAGCAGAGTTCACGGCCAGGGACCGAAAGAGTCCCAGTACTTC	CATSRVHGQGPKESQYF
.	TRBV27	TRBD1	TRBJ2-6	TGTGCCAGCAGCCAACTCAGGGGGCTACAGTCTGGGGCCAACGTCCTGACTTTC	CASSQLRGLQSGANVLTF
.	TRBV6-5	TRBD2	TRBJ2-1	TGTGCCAGCAGTTCCCACATACGGACTAGCGGGGGAGTCTTTGATGAGCAGTTCTTC	CASSSHIRTSGGVFDEQFF
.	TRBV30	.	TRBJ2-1	TGTGCCTGGAGTGTGCAAGGGTATGGAGAGCAGTTCTTC	CAWSVQGYGEQFF
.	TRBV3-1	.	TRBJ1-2	TGTGCCAGCAGCCGGGGGGCCACCCGAGGCTACACCTTC	CASSRGATRGYTF
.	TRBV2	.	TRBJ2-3	TGTGCCAGCAGTGAATCGGTAGATACGCAGTATTTT	CASSESVDTQYF
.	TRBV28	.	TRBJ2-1	TGTGCCAGCAGTGCAAACCGGAATGAGCAGTTCTTC	CASSANRNEQFF
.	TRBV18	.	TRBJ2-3	TGTGCCAGCTCACCAAGAGTCAGGTCTAGCACAGATACGCAGTATTTT	CASSPRVRSSTDTQYF
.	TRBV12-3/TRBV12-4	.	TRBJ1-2	TGTGCCAGCAGACCCCGGGAATCCGACAGAGGCTACACCTTC	CASRPRESDRGYTF
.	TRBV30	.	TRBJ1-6	TGTGCCGTGACAGTTCAACTGGCGCTCCTCCACTTT	CAVTVQLALLHF
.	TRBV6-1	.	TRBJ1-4	TGTGCCAGCATGCGGAACGCAGCGGCCGATGAAAAACTGTTTTTT	CASMRNAAADEKLFF
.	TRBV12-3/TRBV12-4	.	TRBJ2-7	TGTGCCAGCAGTGCCCAGCCGGCGGGTGAGCAGTACTTC	CASSAQPAGEQYF
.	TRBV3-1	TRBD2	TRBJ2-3	TGTGCCAGCAGCCGGACTAGTAACCCTCCCACAGATACGCAGTATTTT	CASSRTSNPPTDTQYF
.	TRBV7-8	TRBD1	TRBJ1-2	TGTGCCAGCAGCTTAGAGGGACAGGGGGGCTATGGCTACACCTTC	CASSLEGQGGYGYTF